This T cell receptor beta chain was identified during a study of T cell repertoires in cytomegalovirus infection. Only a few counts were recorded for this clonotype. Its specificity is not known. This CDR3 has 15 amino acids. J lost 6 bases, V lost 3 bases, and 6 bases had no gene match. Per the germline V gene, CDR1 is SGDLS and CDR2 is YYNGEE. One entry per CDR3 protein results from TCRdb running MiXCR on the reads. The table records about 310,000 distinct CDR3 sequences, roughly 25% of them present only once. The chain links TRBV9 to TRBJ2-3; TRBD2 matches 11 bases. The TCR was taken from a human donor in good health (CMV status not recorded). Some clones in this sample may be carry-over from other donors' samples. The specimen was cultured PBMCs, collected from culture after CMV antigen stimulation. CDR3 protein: CASSGTSGSADTQYF. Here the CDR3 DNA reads TGTGCCAGCAGCGGTACTAGCGGGAGTGCGGATACGCAGTATTTT.